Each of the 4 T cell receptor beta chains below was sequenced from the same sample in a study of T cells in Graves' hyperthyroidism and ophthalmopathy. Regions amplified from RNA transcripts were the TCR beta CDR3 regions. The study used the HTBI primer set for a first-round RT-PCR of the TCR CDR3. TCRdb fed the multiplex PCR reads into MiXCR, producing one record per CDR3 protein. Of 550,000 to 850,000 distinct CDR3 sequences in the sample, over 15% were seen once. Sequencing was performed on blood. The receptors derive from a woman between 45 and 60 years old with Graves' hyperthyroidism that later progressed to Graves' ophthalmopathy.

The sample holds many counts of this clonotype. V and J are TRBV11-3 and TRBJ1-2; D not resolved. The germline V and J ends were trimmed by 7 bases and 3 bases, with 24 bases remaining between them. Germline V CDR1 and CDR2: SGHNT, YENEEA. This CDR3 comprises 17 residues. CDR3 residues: CASTAPAPRDGDYGYTF. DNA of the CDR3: TGTGCCAGCACCGCCCCCGCGCCGCGCGACGGCGACTATGGCTACACCTTC.

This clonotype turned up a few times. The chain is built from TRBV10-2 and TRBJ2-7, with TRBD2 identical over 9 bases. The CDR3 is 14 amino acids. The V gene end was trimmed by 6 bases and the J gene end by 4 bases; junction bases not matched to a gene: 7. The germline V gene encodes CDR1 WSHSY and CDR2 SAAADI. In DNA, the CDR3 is TGCGCCAGCAGCGTTAGCGGGGGAGGGTACGAGCAGTACTTC. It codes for CASSVSGGGYEQYF.

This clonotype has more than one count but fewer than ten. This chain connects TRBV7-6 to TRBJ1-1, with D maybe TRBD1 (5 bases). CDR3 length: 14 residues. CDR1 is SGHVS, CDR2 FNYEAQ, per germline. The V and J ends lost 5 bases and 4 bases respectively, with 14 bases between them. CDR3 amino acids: CASSGYPGGTEAFF. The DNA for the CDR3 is TGTGCCAGCAGCGGCTATCCGGGGGGCACTGAAGCTTTCTTT.

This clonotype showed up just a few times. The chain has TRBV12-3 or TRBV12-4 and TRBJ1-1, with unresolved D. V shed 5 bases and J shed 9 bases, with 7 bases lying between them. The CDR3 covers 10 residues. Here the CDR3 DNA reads TGTGCCAGCAGTGGCGTCAAAGCTTTCTTT. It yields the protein CASSGVKAFF.